The 8 T cell receptor beta chains given below trace back to one sample, sequenced in a study of cytomegalovirus exposure and HLA in healthy donors. In the PCR, 60 Vbeta and 13 Jbeta primers were used. Profiled with immunoSEQ multiplex PCR; TCRdb holds only in-frame clones, not every one. The sample has about 62,000 clones, roughly 78% seen once. Sample: PBMCs. These receptors were collected from a man aged 40-50 years in good health and CMV-seronegative.

V usage is TRBV7-9 and J usage is TRBJ1-3, with TRBD1 matching over 7 bases. The ends lost 5 bases at V and 0 bases at J; junction bases unmatched: 7. In germline, CDR1 is SEHNR, CDR2 FQNEAQ (reference sequence). The CDR3 is 16 residues long. This chain's CDR3 is CASSLQGIVSGNTIYF. CDR3 in DNA: TGTGCCAGCAGCCTACAGGGGATTGTCTCTGGAAACACCATATATTTT. Combining the CDR3 with reference TRBV7-9 and TRBJ1-3 gives the whole variable domain DTGVSQNPRHKITKRGQNVTFRCDPISEHNRLYWYRQTLGQGPEFLTYFQNEAQLEKSRLLSDRFSAERPKGSFSTLEIQRTEQGDSAMYLCASSLQGIVSGNTIYFGEGSWLTVV.

The chain links TRBV2 to TRBJ2-7, with 14 nucleotides matching TRBD2. Germline V gene lookup returns CDR1 SNHLY and CDR2 FYNNEI. Unmatched junction bases numbered 3, after V lost 9 bases and J lost 5 bases. The CDR3 has 13 residues. In nucleotides, the CDR3 is TGTGCCAGTGTGGGACTAGCGGGAGACGAGCAGTACTTC. This gives the protein CASVGLAGDEQYF.

The chain is built from TRBV5-4 and TRBJ1-1; weak D call: TRBD1 (6 bases). Germline V CDR1 and CDR2: SGHNT, YYREEE (reference sequence). The CDR3 consists of 14 residues. The V end was cut by 1 base, the J end by 1 base, with 8 bases between. The CDR3: CASSLQGTNTEAFF. The CDR3 DNA reads TGTGCCAGCAGCTTGCAGGGGACGAACACTGAAGCTTTCTTT.

This chain joins TRBV7-9 and TRBJ1-2; no clear D gene. The V and J ends lost 1 base and 2 bases respectively, with 14 bases between them. CDR1 SEHNR and CDR2 FQNEAQ come from the germline V gene (reference sequence). The CDR3 is 16 amino acids. CDR3 sequence: CASSLEVIIRNYGYTF. For the CDR3, the DNA is TGTGCCAGCAGCTTAGAAGTGATTATTCGGAACTATGGCTACACCTTC.

This chain joins TRBV19 and TRBJ1-3; D unclear. The CDR3 is 18 residues long. Per the germline V gene, CDR1 is LNHDA and CDR2 is SQIVND (reference sequence). Trimming pared 3 bases from V and 4 bases from J, leaving 22 bases between. Written as DNA, the CDR3 is TGTGCCAGTAGTATCGAATCCGAGGGAGTTCCCTCAGGAAACACCATATATTTT. It yields the protein CASSIESEGVPSGNTIYF.

A few counts support this clone. The chain combines TRBV4-1 with TRBJ2-7; D not certain. V lost 2 bases and J lost 2, with 10 bases in between. Germline V gives CDR1 MGHRA, CDR2 YSYEKL. The CDR3 is 14 residues long. The CDR3 DNA sequence: TGCGCCAGCAGCCAAATCCCGGGTCCCTACGAGCAGTACTTC. Encoded protein: CASSQIPGPYEQYF.

A few counts support this clone. The chain links TRBV2 to TRBJ1-4; no reliable D call. The V gene lost 2 bases and the J gene lost 0 bases, with 7 bases spanning the gap. The CDR3 loop spans 15 amino acids. CDR1 and CDR2 (germline): SNHLY, FYNNEI. The CDR3 loop reads CASSESSATNEKLFF. For the CDR3, the DNA is TGTGCCAGCAGTGAATCCAGTGCAACTAATGAAAAACTGTTTTTT.

This clone showed up just a few times. The chain uses TRBV2 and TRBJ1-2; TRBD1 might be the D (5 bases). This CDR3 spans 14 amino acids. CDR1 is SNHLY, CDR2 FYNNEI, per germline. With 2 bases removed from V and 8 bases from J, the gap between germline ends came to 15 bases. In nucleotides, the CDR3 is TGTGCCAGCAGTGAAAACAGATCGGGGGGAGGCTACACCTTC. Amino acids: CASSENRSGGGYTF.